This TCR beta chain was observed in a study of cytomegalovirus exposure and HLA in healthy donors. The CDR3 runs 15 residues. Unmatched junction bases numbered 4, after V lost 4 bases and J lost 0 bases. Germline CDR1 is MNHNY and CDR2 is SVGAGI (reference sequence). The method was immunoSEQ multiplex PCR; TCRdb's version includes in-frame clones alone and lacks a portion of them. The table has about 82,000 clones, over 85% seen once. This chain connects TRBV6-6 to TRBJ2-5; TRBD2 aligns across 8 bases. The source material was PBMCs. This clonotype was obtained from a woman younger than 35 in good health and CMV-seronegative. The CDR3 spells CASSSVAGNQETQYF. CDR3 in DNA: TGTGCCAGCAGTTCCGTAGCGGGGAACCAAGAGACCCAGTACTTC.